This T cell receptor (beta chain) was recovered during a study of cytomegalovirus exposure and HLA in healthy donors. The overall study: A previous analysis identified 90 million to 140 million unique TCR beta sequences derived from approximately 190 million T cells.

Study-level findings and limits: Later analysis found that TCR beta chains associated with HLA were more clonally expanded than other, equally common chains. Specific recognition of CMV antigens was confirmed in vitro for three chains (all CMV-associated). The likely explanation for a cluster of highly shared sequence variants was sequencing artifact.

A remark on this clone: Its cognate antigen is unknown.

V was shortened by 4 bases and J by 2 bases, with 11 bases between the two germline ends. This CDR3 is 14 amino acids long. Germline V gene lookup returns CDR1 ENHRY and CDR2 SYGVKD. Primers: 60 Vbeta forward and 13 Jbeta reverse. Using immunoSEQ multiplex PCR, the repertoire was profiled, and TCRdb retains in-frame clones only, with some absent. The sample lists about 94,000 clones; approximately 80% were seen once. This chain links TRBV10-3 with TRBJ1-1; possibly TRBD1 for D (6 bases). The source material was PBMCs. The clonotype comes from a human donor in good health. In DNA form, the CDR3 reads TGTGCCATCAGTGGGGGGACACCAAACACTGAAGCTTTCTTT. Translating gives CAISGGTPNTEAFF.